This T cell receptor beta chain stems from a study of T cells after yellow fever vaccination. Study overall: Fractions of limited cellularity were prepared by means of SMART-Seq v4 Ultra Low Input. Findings of the study overall: Detected again after the booster were most primary-vaccination clones, at 95% to 98% CD4 and roughly 88% CD8.

The table lists this clonotype with a few counts. Its target is not known. It was through 5'RACE template switching that TCR cDNA was made, with a universal primer site and UMIs added. TCRdb reprocessed the 5' RACE reads with MiXCR, giving one entry per CDR3 protein. The sample lists about 340,000 distinct CDR3 sequences; around 12% were seen once. In germline, CDR1 is MNHEY, CDR2 SVGAGI. The CDR3 has 12 amino acids. Trimming took 6 bases from V and 11 from J, leaving 16 bases between them. This TCR was sampled from a man aged 18 to 29 who received the YFV17D yellow fever vaccine. The chain employs TRBV6-5 and TRBJ1-1; D may be TRBD1 (5 bases). This sample comprised CD4+ T cells sorted from PBMCs, obtained 15 days after the yellow fever booster vaccination. In DNA, the CDR3 is TGTGCCAGCAGCTCGACCGGGACGGGGGCTTTCTTT. Protein: CASSSTGTGAFF.